These 24 T cell receptor beta chains were all obtained from the same sample, sequenced in a study of post-analysis software for immune sequencing data. These receptors have no identified antigens. Prepared TCR beta cDNA libraries contained unique molecular identifiers. TCRdb re-derived calls from the PCR reads in MiXCR, one entry per CDR3 protein. Seen here are about 770,000 distinct CDR3 sequences, 46% observed once, and the top ten hold 4% to 5%. Regarding the study as a whole: Controls had lower frequencies than patients of about five TRBV segments, which included TRBV5-6, TRBV5-1 and TRBV20-1.

Sequencing used blood. Every receptor here comes from a girl aged 5 to 17 with multiple sclerosis.

The chain recombines TRBV20-1 with TRBJ2-7, with no clear D. The CDR3 length is 14 residues. Germline CDR1 and CDR2: DFQATT and SNEGSKA (reference sequence). V was clipped by 1 base and J by 0 bases, with 10 bases between them. As DNA, the CDR3 is TGCAGTGCTAGAGGGGCCTGGAGCTCCTACGAGCAGTACTTC. Translating gives CSARGAWSSYEQYF.

This clonotype has a handful of counts. The rearrangement joins TRBV10-3 to TRBJ1-2; 7 bases align to TRBD1. This CDR3 comprises 13 residues. The V and J ends lost 6 bases and 8 bases, in that order; junction bases with no gene match: 9. Germline assignment: CDR1 ENHRY and CDR2 SYGVKD. The CDR3 nucleotides read TGTGCCATCAGGGGGACAGAGGTTATGGGCTACACCTTC. This gives the protein CAIRGTEVMGYTF.

In regard to this clonotype: A much larger clone lies a single base off, so this may be a read error. The chain couples TRBV12-3 or TRBV12-4 to TRBJ2-6, with TRBD1 as a possible D gene (5 bases). The CDR3 contains 11 residues. As DNA, the CDR3 is TGTGCCAGCACTGGGGCCAACGTCCGGACTTTC. Its protein product is CASTGANVRTF.

The chain couples TRBV27 to TRBJ2-7, with D perhaps matching TRBD1 or TRBD2 (5 bases each). Between the trimmed V and J ends, which lost 8 bases and 3 bases, there was a span of 14 bases. Germline V gene sequence: CDR1 MNHEY, CDR2 SMNVEV (reference sequence). CDR3 length equals 13 residues. The CDR3 region is CASLDPRGYEQYF. The CDR3 DNA reads TGTGCCAGCCTGGACCCGAGGGGCTACGAGCAGTACTTC.

This clonotype was detected only once. The gene calls are TRBV20-1 and TRBJ2-3; a possible D gene is TRBD2 (5 bases). Germline V CDR1 and CDR2: DFQATT, SNEGSKA (reference sequence). This CDR3 is built from 14 residues. Trimming took 3 bases from V and 2 from J, leaving 12 bases between them. CDR3 residues: CSARKSGYTDTQYF. The CDR3 coding sequence is TGCAGTGCTAGGAAGAGCGGATACACAGATACGCAGTATTTT.

This chain's CDR3 is CASSSSLTSGQETQYF. The DNA of the CDR3 is TGCGCCAGCAGCTCCTCACTGACTAGCGGACAAGAGACCCAGTACTTC. V usage is TRBV5-1 and J usage is TRBJ2-5, with 9 bases fitting TRBD2. Per germline, CDR1 SGHRS and CDR2 YFSETQ. The CDR3 loop spans 16 amino acids. The trim removed 3 bases at V and 2 bases at J, leaving 8 bases unmatched.

The chain joins TRBV29-1 to TRBJ2-7, with D perhaps given as TRBD1 or TRBD2 (5 bases each). From germline, CDR1 is SQVTM and CDR2 ANQGSEA. V was trimmed by 3 bases and J by 4 bases, leaving 19 bases between them. The CDR3 sequence is 15 residues long. The CDR3 region is CSVDGTAKGSYEQYF. In nucleotides, the CDR3 is TGCAGCGTTGACGGGACGGCTAAAGGGAGTTACGAGCAGTACTTC.

The chain carries TRBV20-1 and TRBJ2-7; 14 bases agree with TRBD2. Looked up from germline, CDR1 is DFQATT and CDR2 is SNEGSKA (reference sequence). Trimming cost V 2 bases and J 2 bases; bases outside gene matches: 5. This CDR3 is 16 amino acids long. The CDR3 sequence: CSARPTTSGRAYEQYF. In DNA form, the CDR3 reads TGCAGTGCTAGACCGACGACTAGCGGGAGGGCCTACGAGCAGTACTTC.

The sample holds a few counts of this clonotype. This chain uses TRBV20-1 with TRBJ2-1, with D tentatively TRBD1 or TRBD2 (5 bases each). The germline CDR1 and CDR2 sequences are DFQATT and SNEGSKA (reference sequence). This CDR3 is built from 15 residues. Trimming pared 2 bases from V and 0 bases from J, leaving 11 bases between. CDR3 coding DNA: TGCAGTGCTAGACGGGGCGGCCCCTCCTACAATGAGCAGTTCTTC. Its protein product is CSARRGGPSYNEQFF.

Only a few counts were recorded for this clonotype. The chain joins TRBV12-3 or TRBV12-4 to TRBJ2-4; no reliable D call. The DNA matches TRBJ2-7 better at its end, which makes the J call doubtful. This CDR3 contains 14 residues. CDR3: CASSWRGASGEQYF. CDR3 DNA sequence: TGTGCCAGCAGTTGGAGAGGAGCTTCGGGCGAGCAGTACTTC.

This clonotype was picked up many times. This sequence joins TRBV6-1 and TRBJ2-6; no reliable D call. Per the germline V gene, CDR1 is MNHNS and CDR2 is SASEGT. The CDR3 has 16 residues. Trimming removed 1 base at V and 0 bases at J, with 7 bases between. CDR3 sequence: CASSEVVSSGANVLTF. The CDR3 DNA reads as TGTGCCAGCAGTGAAGTAGTGAGCTCTGGGGCCAACGTCCTGACTTTC.

The rearrangement links TRBV13 to TRBJ2-7, with 8 bases identical to TRBD2. This CDR3 comprises 17 residues. V gave up 1 base and J gave up 1 base; unmatched junction bases: 9. Germline V gives CDR1 PRHDT, CDR2 FYEKMQ (reference sequence). The CDR3 DNA reads TGTGCCAGCAGCTTAGTCTCGTTGCGGGGGGAATCCTACGAGCAGTACTTC. Translation: CASSLVSLRGESYEQYF.

This clonotype has just a few counts. V gene TRBV5-1 combines with J gene TRBJ2-1; 12 nucleotides align to TRBD2. Per the germline V gene, CDR1 is SGHRS and CDR2 is YFSETQ. This CDR3 comprises 17 residues. Trimming removed 4 bases from V and 6 bases from J; junction bases left unmatched: 11. CDR3 nucleotide sequence: TGCGCCAGCAGCGGGGGAAACCTAGCGGGAGGGGGCAATGAGCAGTTCTTC. It encodes CASSGGNLAGGGNEQFF.

The V call is TRBV20-1, the J call TRBJ2-5, with 8 bases identical to TRBD1. The CDR3 is made up of 15 amino acids. The V gene's germline CDR1 is DFQATT and CDR2 SNEGSKA (reference sequence). The V gene end was trimmed by 0 bases and the J gene end by 1 base; junction bases not matched to a gene: 4. The CDR3 DNA follows: TGCAGTGCTAGAGATTCGCAGGGGGCCCAAGAGACCCAGTACTTC. It codes for CSARDSQGAQETQYF.

The chain joins TRBV29-1 to TRBJ2-1, with TRBD2 matching 7 bases. Germline-derived CDR1 and CDR2 are SQVTM and ANQGSEA. The CDR3 runs to 17 residues. With V trimmed by 2 bases and J by 0 bases, 10 bases remained unmatched. The CDR3 loop is CSVELGLGGSSYNEQFF. DNA for the CDR3: TGCAGCGTTGAACTAGGACTGGGGGGGAGCTCCTACAATGAGCAGTTCTTC.

The chain links TRBV15 to TRBJ2-3; 8 bases agree with TRBD2. Germline trimming cut 3 bases from V and 1 base from J; bases unmatched to any gene: 3. CDR1 and CDR2 (germline): LNHNV, YYDKDF (reference sequence). The CDR3 has 15 residues. CDR3 bases: TGTGCCACCAGCAGGGGAGCGGGAGGCACAGATACGCAGTATTTT. Amino acid sequence: CATSRGAGGTDTQYF. Full variable domain (remainder filled in from reference TRBV15 and TRBJ2-3): DAMVIQNPRYQVTQFGKPVTLSCSQTLNHNVMYWYQQKSSQAPKLLFHYYDKDFNNEADTPDNFQSRRPNTSFCFLDIRSPGLGDTAMYLCATSRGAGGTDTQYFGPGTRLTVL.

The chain links TRBV30 to TRBJ1-1; tentative D call: TRBD1 (5 bases). Trimming took off 5 bases at V and 1 base at J, with 8 bases between the two ends. Germline V lookup: CDR1 GTSNPN, CDR2 SVGIG (reference sequence). The CDR3 is made up of 12 amino acids. For the CDR3, the DNA is TGTGCCTGGGACAGAGAGAACACTGAAGCTTTCTTT. This gives the protein CAWDRENTEAFF.

This clonotype was seen only a few times. CDR3 loop: CSARDRLTAGTSADNEQFF. CDR3 in DNA: TGCAGTGCTAGAGATCGGTTGACGGCCGGGACTAGCGCCGACAATGAGCAGTTCTTC. The chain is built from TRBV20-1 and TRBJ2-1, with 10 bases fitting TRBD2. V lost 0 bases to trimming and J lost 5 bases; unmatched junction nucleotides: 16. The CDR3 length is 19 residues. Germline lookup yields CDR1 DFQATT and CDR2 SNEGSKA (reference sequence).

V usage is TRBV9 and J usage is TRBJ2-1, with no clear D. Germline-derived CDR1 and CDR2 are SGDLS and YYNGEE. Trimming took 4 bases from V and 10 from J, leaving 12 bases between them. The CDR3 is made up of 12 amino acids. As DNA, the CDR3 is TGTGCCAGCAGCCCCGTGGCCGGCGAGCAGTTCTTC. Its translation: CASSPVAGEQFF. Drawing the rest from reference TRBV9 and TRBJ2-1, the complete variable domain is DSGVTQTPKHLITATGQRVTLRCSPRSGDLSVYWYQQSLDQGLQFLIQYYNGEERAKGNILERFSAQQFPDLHSELNLSSLELGDSALYFCASSPVAGEQFFGPGTRLTVL.

The chain joins TRBV6-1 to TRBJ2-7, with 12 bases fitting TRBD1. The CDR3 length is 14 residues. Germline lookup yields CDR1 MNHNS and CDR2 SASEGT. V lost 6 bases to trimming and J lost 6 bases; unmatched junction nucleotides: 6. CDR3 sequence: CASSDRDRGREQYF. The CDR3 bases are TGTGCCAGCAGCGACCGGGACAGGGGGCGCGAGCAGTACTTC.

The chain combines TRBV4-1 with TRBJ2-7, with D possibly TRBD1 on 5 matching bases. CDR3 size: 14 residues. V was trimmed by 1 base and J by 3 bases, leaving 10 bases between them. In germline, CDR1 is MGHRA, CDR2 YSYEKL. This CDR3 is CASSQVEGDYEQYF. For the CDR3, the DNA is TGCGCCAGCAGCCAAGTAGAAGGGGACTACGAGCAGTACTTC.

This sequence joins TRBV20-1 and TRBJ2-7; TRBD1 matches at 8 bases. The germline CDR1 and CDR2 sequences are DFQATT and SNEGSKA (reference sequence). CDR3 length: 15 residues. V lost 0 bases, J lost 2 bases, and 6 bases stayed unmatched. DNA for the CDR3: TGCAGTGCTAGAGATCCGGGACAGGCCACCTACGAGCAGTACTTC. Its translation: CSARDPGQATYEQYF.

This rearrangement joins TRBV4-1 to TRBJ2-7; possible D gene TRBD2, 5 bases. Germline assignment: CDR1 MGHRA and CDR2 YSYEKL. The CDR3 length is 17 residues. Trimming took off 1 base at V and 4 bases at J, with 20 bases between the two ends. The CDR3 reads CASSQVHASGSLYEQYF. The CDR3 nucleotides are TGCGCCAGCAGCCAAGTTCACGCATCGGGGTCACTTTACGAGCAGTACTTC.

J is TRBJ1-2 and V is TRBV29-1; 8 positions agree with TRBD1. Trimming took 6 bases from V and 5 from J; bases not matched to a gene: 8. The CDR3 runs 13 residues. Germline V lookup: CDR1 SQVTM, CDR2 ANQGSEA. The chain's CDR3 is CSVAGTGKYGYTF. The CDR3 nucleotides read TGCAGCGTAGCCGGGACAGGAAAATATGGCTACACCTTC.